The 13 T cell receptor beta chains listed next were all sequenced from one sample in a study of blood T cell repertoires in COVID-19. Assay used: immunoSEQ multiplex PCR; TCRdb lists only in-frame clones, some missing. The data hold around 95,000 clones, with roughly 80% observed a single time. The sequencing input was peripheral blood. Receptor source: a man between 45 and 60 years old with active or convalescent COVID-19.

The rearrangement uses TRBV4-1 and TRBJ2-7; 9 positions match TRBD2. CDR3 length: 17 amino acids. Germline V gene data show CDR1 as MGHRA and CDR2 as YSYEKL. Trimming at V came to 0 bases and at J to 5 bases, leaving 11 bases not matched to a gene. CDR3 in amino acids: CASSQDQGLAGVDEQYF. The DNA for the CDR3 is TGCGCCAGCAGCCAAGATCAAGGGTTAGCGGGAGTTGACGAGCAGTACTTC.

DNA for the CDR3: TGTGCCACCAGTGACCCCGACAGGGGAGATACGCAGTATTTT. This gives the protein CATSDPDRGDTQYF. The chain joins TRBV24-1 to TRBJ2-3, with TRBD1 matching over 8 bases. The V segment lost 4 bases and the J segment 5 bases; nucleotides outside the gene matches: 4. The CDR3 sequence is 14 residues long. Per the germline V gene, CDR1 is KGHDR and CDR2 is SFDVKD.

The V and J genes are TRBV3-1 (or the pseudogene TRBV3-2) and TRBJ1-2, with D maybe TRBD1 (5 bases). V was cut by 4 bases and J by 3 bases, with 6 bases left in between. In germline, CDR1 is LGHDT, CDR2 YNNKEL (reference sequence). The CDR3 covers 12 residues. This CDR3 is CASSRGYYGYTF. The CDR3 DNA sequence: TGTGCCAGCAGCCGGGGCTACTATGGCTACACCTTC.

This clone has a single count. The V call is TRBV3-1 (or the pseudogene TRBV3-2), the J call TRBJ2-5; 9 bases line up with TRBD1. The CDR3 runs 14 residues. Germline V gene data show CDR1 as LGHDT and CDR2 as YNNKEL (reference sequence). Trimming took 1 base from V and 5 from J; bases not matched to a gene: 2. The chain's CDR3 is CASSQATGGETQYF. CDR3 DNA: TGTGCCAGCAGCCAAGCGACAGGGGGGGAGACCCAGTACTTC.

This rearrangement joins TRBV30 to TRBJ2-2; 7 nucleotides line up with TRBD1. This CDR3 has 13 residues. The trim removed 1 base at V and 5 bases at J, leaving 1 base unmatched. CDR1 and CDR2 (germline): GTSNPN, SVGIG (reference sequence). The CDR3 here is CAWSAQGTGELFF. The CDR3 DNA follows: TGTGCCTGGAGTGCACAGGGGACCGGGGAGCTGTTTTTT.

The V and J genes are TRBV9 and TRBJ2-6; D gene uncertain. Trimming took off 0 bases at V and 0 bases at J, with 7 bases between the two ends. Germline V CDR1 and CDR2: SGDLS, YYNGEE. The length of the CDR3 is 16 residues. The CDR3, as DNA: TGTGCCAGCAGCGTAGAAGGCGGCTCTGGGGCCAACGTCCTGACTTTC. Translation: CASSVEGGSGANVLTF.

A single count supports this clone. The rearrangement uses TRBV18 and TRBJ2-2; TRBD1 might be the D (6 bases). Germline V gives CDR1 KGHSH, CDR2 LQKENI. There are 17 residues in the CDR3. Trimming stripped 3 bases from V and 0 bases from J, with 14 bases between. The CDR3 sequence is CASSPSRQAANTGELFF. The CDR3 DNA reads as TGTGCCAGCTCACCCTCTCGACAGGCCGCGAACACCGGGGAGCTGTTTTTT.

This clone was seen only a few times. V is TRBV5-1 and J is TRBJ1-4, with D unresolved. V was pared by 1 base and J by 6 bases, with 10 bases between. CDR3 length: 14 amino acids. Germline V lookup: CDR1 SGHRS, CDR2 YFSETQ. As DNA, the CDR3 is TGCGCCAGCAGCTTGTATTCCCCCGATGAAAAACTGTTTTTT. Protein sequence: CASSLYSPDEKLFF.

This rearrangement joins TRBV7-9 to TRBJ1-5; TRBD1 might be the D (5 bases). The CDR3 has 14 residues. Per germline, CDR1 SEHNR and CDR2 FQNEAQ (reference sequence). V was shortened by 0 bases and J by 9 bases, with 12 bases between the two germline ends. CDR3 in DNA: TGTGCCAGCAGCTTAGCACAGGTATTTTCGCCCCAGCATTTT. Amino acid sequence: CASSLAQVFSPQHF. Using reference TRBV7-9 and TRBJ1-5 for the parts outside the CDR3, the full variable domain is DTGVSQNPRHKITKRGQNVTFRCDPISEHNRLYWYRQTLGQGPEFLTYFQNEAQLEKSRLLSDRFSAERPKGSFSTLEIQRTEQGDSAMYLCASSLAQVFSPQHFGDGTRLSIL.

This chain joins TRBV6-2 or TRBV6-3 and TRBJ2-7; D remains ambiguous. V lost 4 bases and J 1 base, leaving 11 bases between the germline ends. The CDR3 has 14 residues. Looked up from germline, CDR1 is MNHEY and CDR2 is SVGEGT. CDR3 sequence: CASSSGGWSYEQYF. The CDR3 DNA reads TGTGCCAGCAGTTCCGGCGGTTGGTCCTACGAGCAGTACTTC.

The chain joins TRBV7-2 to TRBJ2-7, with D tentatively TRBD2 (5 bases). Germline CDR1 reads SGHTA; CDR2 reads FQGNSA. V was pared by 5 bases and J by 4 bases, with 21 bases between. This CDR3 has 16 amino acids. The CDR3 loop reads CASSVGLGVGRYEQYF. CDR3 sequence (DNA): TGTGCCAGCAGCGTCGGACTTGGCGTAGGGCGTTACGAGCAGTACTTC.

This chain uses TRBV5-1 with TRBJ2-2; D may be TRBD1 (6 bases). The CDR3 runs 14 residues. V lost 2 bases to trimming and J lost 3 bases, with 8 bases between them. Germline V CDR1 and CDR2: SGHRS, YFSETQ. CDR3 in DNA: TGCGCCAGCAGCTTAAGGACAGACACCGGGGAGCTGTTTTTT. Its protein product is CASSLRTDTGELFF.

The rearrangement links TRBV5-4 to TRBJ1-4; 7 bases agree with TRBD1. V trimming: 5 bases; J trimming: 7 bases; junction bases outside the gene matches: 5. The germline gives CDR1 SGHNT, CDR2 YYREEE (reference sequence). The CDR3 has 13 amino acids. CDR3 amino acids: CASRRGQGEKLFF. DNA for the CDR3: TGTGCCAGCAGAAGGGGGCAGGGTGAAAAACTGTTTTTT.